Listed here are 19 T cell receptor beta chains from one sample, sequenced in a study of T cell responses to AZD1222 COVID-19 vaccine. This table comes from immunoSEQ multiplex PCR, and its TCRdb copy is limited to in-frame clones, with some not included. The sample contains about 66,000 clones, around 89% of which appear only once. The sequencing here drew on peripheral blood, taken 28 days after the second dose of the MenACWY control vaccine. Receptor source: an adult who received the MenACWY meningococcal vaccine as a control.

The chain couples TRBV7-6 to TRBJ1-2; D not certain. CDR1 SGHVS and CDR2 FNYEAQ come from the germline V gene. CDR3 length: 15 amino acids. Trimming stripped 5 bases from V and 7 bases from J, with 20 bases between. The CDR3 DNA reads TGTGCCAGCAGCCCTGAGACCGGGCCTGGTTTTGGCTACACCTTC. Protein sequence: CASSPETGPGFGYTF.

This clone was counted a single time. V and J are TRBV29-1 and TRBJ1-1; weak D call: TRBD1 (6 bases). The length of the CDR3 is 13 residues. Between the trimmed V and J ends, which lost 1 base and 2 bases, there was a span of 8 bases. Germline V gene sequence: CDR1 SQVTM, CDR2 ANQGSEA. CDR3 loop: CSVEGTANTEAFF. Here the CDR3 DNA reads TGCAGCGTTGAAGGGACAGCCAACACTGAAGCTTTCTTT.

The chain carries TRBV6-4 and TRBJ1-5; D is undetermined. Germline V gene lookup returns CDR1 MRHNA and CDR2 SNTAGT. The CDR3 runs to 13 residues. The ends were cut back, 3 bases at V and 7 bases at J, with 10 bases in the middle. Written as DNA, the CDR3 is TGTGCCAGCAGTGAAGAAGACGGGCAGCCCCAGCATTTT. Amino acid sequence: CASSEEDGQPQHF.

The rearrangement uses TRBV7-8 and TRBJ1-2; the match to TRBD1 covers 7 bases. In germline, CDR1 is SGHVS, CDR2 FQNEAQ. The CDR3 spans 15 residues. The J segment lost 2 bases and the V segment lost 4 bases, leaving 7 bases of the junction unmatched. The CDR3 spells CASSWARQGNYGYTF. CDR3 DNA sequence: TGTGCCAGCAGCTGGGCAAGACAGGGAAACTATGGCTACACCTTC.

This chain links TRBV6-5 with TRBJ2-2; D gene ambiguous. The CDR3 runs to 13 residues. Per germline, CDR1 MNHEY and CDR2 SVGAGI. V dropped 6 bases and J dropped 0 bases, with 5 bases sitting between them. The CDR3 loop reads CASSRPNTGELFF. The CDR3 region has the DNA TGTGCCAGCAGCCGACCGAACACCGGGGAGCTGTTTTTT.

The rearrangement uses TRBV27 and TRBJ1-4; maybe TRBD1 (5 bases). Germline values: CDR1 MNHEY, CDR2 SMNVEV (reference sequence). The CDR3 runs 15 residues. V was cut by 5 bases and J by 8 bases, with 18 bases left in between. The CDR3 sequence: CASSPRGGEGEKLFF. DNA for the CDR3: TGTGCCAGCAGTCCCCGGGGGGGAGAGGGAGAAAAACTGTTTTTT.

The rearrangement joins TRBV6-2 or TRBV6-3 to TRBJ2-7; 7 nucleotides match TRBD1. V trimming: 2 bases; J trimming: 5 bases; junction bases outside the gene matches: 6. In germline, CDR1 is MNHEY, CDR2 SVGEGT. This CDR3 spans 14 amino acids. The CDR3 nucleotides are TGTGCCAGCAGTTACGCGCGACAGGGAGACGAGCAGTACTTC. It is translated as CASSYARQGDEQYF.

The rearrangement joins TRBV3-1 (or the pseudogene TRBV3-2) to TRBJ1-2; D unresolved. The CDR3 covers 15 residues. CDR1 is LGHDT, CDR2 YNNKEL, per germline (reference sequence). V lost 0 bases to trimming and J lost 4 bases, with 12 bases between them. Here the CDR3 reads CASSQEKYAGYGYTF. CDR3 nucleotide sequence: TGTGCCAGCAGCCAAGAGAAGTACGCAGGCTATGGCTACACCTTC.

The chain links TRBV7-8 to TRBJ1-3; D is possibly TRBD1 (5 bases). Germline CDR1 SGHVS, CDR2 FQNEAQ. V gave up 5 bases and J gave up 3 bases, with 14 bases separating them. This CDR3 contains 15 residues. The CDR3 bases are TGTGCCAGCAGCAACGGGGGAAAGTATGGAAACACCATATATTTT. Translation gives CASSNGGKYGNTIYF.

The chain recombines TRBV7-3 with TRBJ2-2; D remains ambiguous. V gave up 6 bases and J gave up 6 bases, with 8 bases separating them. Germline V gene sequence: CDR1 SGHTA, CDR2 FQGTGA. CDR3 length: 12 amino acids. The CDR3 sequence is CASRSTSGELFF. CDR3 DNA sequence: TGTGCCAGCAGATCAACATCCGGGGAGCTGTTTTTT.

The CDR3 spells CASSLGTGTEQFF. The CDR3 region has the DNA TGTGCCAGCAGCTTAGGCACAGGGACCGAGCAGTTCTTC. This sequence joins TRBV11-2 and TRBJ2-1, with D maybe TRBD1 (6 bases). Deletions cut 1 base from V and 10 bases from J, with 11 bases between. CDR3 length: 13 residues. CDR1 is SGHAT and CDR2 is FQNNGV in the germline V gene.

This chain links TRBV6-1 with TRBJ1-1, with TRBD1 matching 8 bases. J gave up 7 bases and V 0 bases, and 7 bases lay outside the gene matches. The CDR3 extends over 15 amino acids. CDR1 and CDR2 (germline): MNHNS, SASEGT. CDR3 DNA sequence: TGTGCCAGCAGTGAAGCGACAGGGGCAGGGGGTGAAGCTTTCTTT. Its protein product is CASSEATGAGGEAFF.

This chain connects TRBV30 to TRBJ2-7; D may be TRBD2 (6 bases). Germline V CDR1 and CDR2: GTSNPN, SVGIG (reference sequence). This CDR3 spans 12 amino acids. Trimming took off 8 bases at V and 2 bases at J, with 13 bases between the two ends. The DNA of the CDR3 is TGTGCCCTTGAGGGCGGGGCCTACGAGCAGTACTTC. This translates into CALEGGAYEQYF. The full variable domain, in which reference TRBV30 and TRBJ2-7 provide the parts outside the CDR3, is SQTIHQWPATLVQPVGSPLSLECTVEGTSNPNLYWYRQAAGRGLQLLFYSVGIGQISSEVPQNLSASRPQDRQFILSSKKLLLSDSGFYLCALEGGAYEQYFGPGTRLTVT.

The chain links TRBV4-3 to TRBJ2-7; 7 bases are shared with TRBD2. V lost 4 bases, J lost 7 bases, and 4 bases stayed unmatched. Germline V gives CDR1 LGHNA, CDR2 YSLEER. The CDR3 length is 12 residues. The CDR3 loop reads CASSRGGREQYF. CDR3 coding DNA: TGCGCCAGCAGCCGGGGAGGGAGAGAGCAGTACTTC.

V is TRBV7-6 and J is TRBJ2-3, with unresolved D. The CDR3 runs 16 residues. Germline assignment: CDR1 SGHVS and CDR2 FNYEAQ. The ends were cut back, 1 base at V and 0 bases at J, with 11 bases in the middle. CDR3 loop: CASSLVGGLSTDTQYF. DNA of the CDR3: TGTGCCAGCAGCTTAGTTGGCGGCCTGAGCACAGATACGCAGTATTTT.

The CDR3 here is CASSPTGQGNTEAFF. The CDR3 DNA follows: TGTGCCAGCAGCCCTACCGGACAGGGGAACACTGAAGCTTTCTTT. The rearrangement uses TRBV3-1 (or the pseudogene TRBV3-2) and TRBJ1-1, with 8 bases fitting TRBD1. The V segment lost 4 bases and the J segment 1 base; nucleotides outside the gene matches: 5. The germline gives CDR1 LGHDT, CDR2 YNNKEL (reference sequence). The CDR3 has 15 amino acids.

This clone was seen only once. The CDR3 region is CSVPTFAGPGGTEAFF. The CDR3 bases are TGCAGCGTCCCGACCTTCGCAGGCCCCGGGGGCACTGAAGCTTTCTTT. The chain uses TRBV29-1 and TRBJ1-1; D may be TRBD1 (5 bases). Trimming took off 6 bases at V and 4 bases at J, with 24 bases between the two ends. The length of the CDR3 is 16 residues. Germline-derived CDR1 and CDR2 are SQVTM and ANQGSEA. Variable domain in full (rest from reference TRBV29-1 and TRBJ1-1): SAVISQKPSRDICQRGTSLTIQCQVDSQVTMMFWYRQQPGQSLTLIATANQGSEATYESGFVIDKFPISRPNLTFSTLTVSNMSPEDSSIYLCSVPTFAGPGGTEAFFGQGTRLTVV.

This chain joins TRBV7-8 and TRBJ2-7, with 9 positions matching TRBD1. J lost 0 bases, V lost 0 bases, and 9 bases had no gene match. From germline, CDR1 is SGHVS and CDR2 FQNEAQ. CDR3 length: 18 residues. The CDR3 bases are TGTGCCAGCAGCTTAGCGTGGGGAAGACAGGGGGTCTCCTACGAGCAGTACTTC. Translation: CASSLAWGRQGVSYEQYF.

The table lists this clone with a few counts. The chain has TRBV4-1 and TRBJ2-7; possible D gene TRBD1, 7 bases. V was pared by 0 bases and J by 6 bases, with 24 bases between. Germline V gives CDR1 MGHRA, CDR2 YSYEKL. This CDR3 is built from 18 residues. The CDR3 loop is CASSQDEESGSQGGEQYF. DNA for the CDR3: TGCGCCAGCAGCCAAGATGAAGAATCGGGAAGCCAGGGGGGCGAGCAGTACTTC.